Each of the 23 T cell receptor beta chains below was sequenced from the same sample in a study of beta chain features in type 1 diabetes. Study outcomes and limitations: Type 1 diabetes patients showed a moderate but significant shortening of TCRB CDR3s in all four CD4+ subsets.

Their antigens remain unidentified. All of the isolated RNA was reverse transcribed, so expressed TCRB transcripts were sequenced. The assay was immunoSEQ multiplex PCR, and TCRdb's table has in-frame clones only and misses some. The data hold hundreds of thousands of clones, with roughly 11% observed a single time. Sequenced sample: naive CD4+ T cells from blood. All receptors derive from a man younger than 40 with type 1 diabetes.

The gene calls are TRBV7-9 and TRBJ2-5; 9 bases agree with TRBD2. The CDR3 consists of 14 residues. Germline-derived CDR1 and CDR2 are SEHNR and FQNEAQ (reference sequence). The V segment lost 5 bases and the J segment 4 bases; nucleotides outside the gene matches: 5. DNA for the CDR3: TGTGCCAGCAGCGCTAGCGGGGCAAGAGAGACCCAGTACTTC. Translated: CASSASGARETQYF.

The table lists this clone with a few counts. This chain connects TRBV7-2 to TRBJ2-2, with TRBD2 identical over 13 bases. The V segment lost 3 bases and the J segment 7 bases; nucleotides outside the gene matches: 8. This CDR3 is 17 amino acids long. Germline V gives CDR1 SGHTA, CDR2 FQGNSA. The CDR3: CASSFGLAGASGGELFF. Here the CDR3 DNA reads TGTGCCAGCAGCTTCGGACTAGCGGGGGCCTCGGGCGGGGAGCTGTTTTTT.

This chain connects TRBV18 to TRBJ2-7, with D possibly being TRBD1 (5 bases). The CDR3 loop spans 13 amino acids. V was clipped by 5 bases and J by 3 bases, with 11 bases between them. Germline CDR1 is KGHSH and CDR2 is LQKENI. The CDR3 here is CASSAQDNYEQYF. In DNA form, the CDR3 reads TGTGCCAGCTCAGCACAGGACAACTACGAGCAGTACTTC.

This chain joins TRBV5-4 and TRBJ2-7; a possible D gene is TRBD2 (5 bases). The CDR3 covers 14 residues. CDR1 and CDR2 from the germline V gene are SGHNT and YYREEE (reference sequence). Trimming left V 3 bases short and J 2 bases short, with 12 bases between. CDR3 sequence: CASSSWTGTYEQYF. In nucleotides, the CDR3 is TGTGCCAGCAGCTCTTGGACGGGGACCTACGAGCAGTACTTC.

The sample holds a few counts of this clone. The chain couples TRBV18 to TRBJ1-2; the match to TRBD1 covers 8 bases. CDR3 length: 14 amino acids. Germline CDR1 and CDR2: KGHSH and LQKENI. The ends lost 3 bases at V and 7 bases at J; junction bases unmatched: 7. The chain's CDR3 is CASSPRQGASGYTF. The CDR3, as DNA: TGTGCCAGCTCACCGCGGCAGGGGGCATCTGGCTACACCTTC.

This clone was seen more than once but under ten times. The gene calls are TRBV11-2 and TRBJ2-1, with 7 positions matching TRBD2. J was trimmed by 0 bases and V by 10 bases; bases with no gene match: 3. CDR3 size: 13 residues. Germline loops: CDR1 SGHAT, CDR2 FQNNGV. As DNA, the CDR3 is TGTGCCACGGGGGGTCTCTCCTACAATGAGCAGTTCTTC. Its protein is CATGGLSYNEQFF.

The rearrangement joins TRBV30 to TRBJ1-4, with 7 positions matching TRBD1. The CDR3 has 17 residues. J lost 3 bases, V lost 3 bases, and 13 bases had no gene match. CDR1 is GTSNPN, CDR2 SVGIG, per germline (reference sequence). The CDR3 loop reads CAWSPRDSLNPNEKLFF. The CDR3 DNA is TGTGCCTGGAGCCCTCGGGACAGCCTTAATCCTAATGAAAAACTGTTTTTT.

V gene TRBV28 combines with J gene TRBJ2-6; the D is unclear. In germline, CDR1 is MDHEN, CDR2 SYDVKM. The CDR3 has 14 residues. The V end lost 10 bases, the J end lost 1 base, and 11 bases lay between the germline ends. In DNA, the CDR3 is TGTGCCACCTCAACGGTATCTGGGGCCAACGTCCTGACTTTC. Residues: CATSTVSGANVLTF.

The chain couples TRBV30 to TRBJ2-5, with 7 bases aligning to TRBD2. V was pared by 1 base and J by 2 bases, with 7 bases of the junction left unmatched. The length of the CDR3 is 15 residues. Per the germline V gene, CDR1 is GTSNPN and CDR2 is SVGIG (reference sequence). The CDR3 DNA is TGTGCCTGGAGTGCCGGGGCCGGGGGGCAAGAGACCCAGTACTTC. Translated, it gives CAWSAGAGGQETQYF.

The rearrangement uses TRBV18 and TRBJ2-2; D is undetermined. The germline V gene encodes CDR1 KGHSH and CDR2 LQKENI. This CDR3 comprises 14 residues. The V end lost 0 bases, the J end lost 4 bases, and 6 bases lay between the germline ends. The CDR3 DNA reads TGTGCCAGCTCACCACCCGCAGGCACCGGGGAGCTGTTTTTT. Protein product: CASSPPAGTGELFF.

There are a few counts of this clone. The chain is built from TRBV4-3 and TRBJ1-5, with a tentative D call TRBD1 (6 bases). The CDR3 sequence is 13 residues long. CDR1 and CDR2 (germline): LGHNA, YSLEER. Deletions cut 3 bases from V and 4 bases from J, with 7 bases between. CDR3 residues: CASSQTGNQPQHF. As DNA, the CDR3 is TGCGCCAGCAGCCAGACAGGTAATCAGCCCCAGCATTTT.

This clone has more than one count but fewer than ten. The rearrangement uses TRBV2 and TRBJ2-6, with D possibly being TRBD1 (6 bases). The CDR3 runs to 17 residues. The V gene lost 3 bases and the J gene lost 1 base, with 13 bases spanning the gap. From germline, CDR1 is SNHLY and CDR2 FYNNEI. The CDR3 nucleotides are TGTGCCAGCAGTGAGGGACACCGATTTTCTGGGGCCAACGTCCTGACTTTC. It is translated as CASSEGHRFSGANVLTF.

The gene calls are TRBV9 and TRBJ1-1; 7 nucleotides match TRBD1. CDR3 length: 14 amino acids. Germline-derived CDR1 and CDR2 are SGDLS and YYNGEE. Trimming cost V 3 bases and J 4 bases; bases outside gene matches: 6. The DNA of the CDR3 is TGTGCCAGCAGCGGAGGGACAGTCGGCACTGAAGCTTTCTTT. Its protein is CASSGGTVGTEAFF.

The chain joins TRBV7-6 to TRBJ2-6; D is undetermined. V lost 5 bases to trimming and J lost 2 bases, with 13 bases between them. Germline assignment: CDR1 SGHVS and CDR2 FNYEAQ. The CDR3 has 16 residues. The CDR3 spells CASSPGFAPGANVLTF. CDR3 DNA sequence: TGTGCCAGCAGCCCGGGTTTCGCCCCTGGGGCCAACGTCCTGACTTTC.

This clone was detected only a few times. The chain joins TRBV19 to TRBJ1-2, with a tentative D call TRBD1 (5 bases). This CDR3 comprises 13 residues. The germline V gene encodes CDR1 LNHDA and CDR2 SQIVND (reference sequence). V gave up 5 bases and J gave up 4 bases, with 11 bases separating them. CDR3 protein: CASSSTVLYGYTF. The CDR3, as DNA: TGTGCCAGTAGTTCGACAGTACTCTATGGCTACACCTTC.

The J gene is TRBJ1-1, the V gene TRBV29-1, with a weak D call TRBD1 (5 bases). V lost 7 bases to trimming and J lost 1 base, with 13 bases between them. Germline values: CDR1 SQVTM, CDR2 ANQGSEA. This CDR3 is built from 13 residues. CDR3 region: CSGAGIPNTEAFF. DNA for the CDR3: TGCAGCGGCGCAGGGATCCCGAACACTGAAGCTTTCTTT.

The chain combines TRBV4-2 with TRBJ1-2; D is possibly TRBD1 (6 bases). V was pared by 4 bases and J by 3 bases, with 18 bases between. This CDR3 region has 16 residues. Germline V CDR1 and CDR2: LGHNA, YNFKEQ. The CDR3 reads CASSLFQAGADYGYTF. Here the CDR3 DNA reads TGTGCCAGCAGCCTTTTCCAGGCGGGGGCGGACTATGGCTACACCTTC.

This clone was seen a few times. The chain links TRBV5-1 to TRBJ1-6, with TRBD1 matching over 9 bases. The V segment lost 0 bases and the J segment 8 bases; nucleotides outside the gene matches: 3. The V gene's germline CDR1 is SGHRS and CDR2 YFSETQ. The CDR3 covers 15 residues. The DNA of the CDR3 is TGCGCCAGCAGCTTGGACCGACAGGGGGATTCACCCCTCCACTTT. This translates into CASSLDRQGDSPLHF.

The rearrangement links TRBV29-1 to TRBJ2-1, with 16 positions matching TRBD2. Per germline, CDR1 SQVTM and CDR2 ANQGSEA. After removal of 5 bases from V and 9 bases from J, the junction contained 7 bases not matched to a gene. This CDR3 comprises 15 residues. CDR3 loop: CSVRGLAGGLGEQFF. The CDR3 nucleotides are TGCAGCGTTCGGGGACTAGCGGGGGGGCTGGGTGAGCAGTTCTTC.

V and J are TRBV25-1 and TRBJ2-7; 8 positions match TRBD2. Trimming cost V 3 bases and J 5 bases; bases outside gene matches: 6. Germline V gives CDR1 MGHDK, CDR2 SYGVNS. CDR3 length: 14 amino acids. The CDR3 coding sequence is TGTGCCAGCAGTGACCCACGGGGGGGGCACGAGCAGTACTTC. Protein sequence: CASSDPRGGHEQYF.

In the case of this clone: Other DNA sequences within the sample encode an identical CDR3. This chain joins TRBV18 and TRBJ2-7, with 9 bases identical to TRBD1. Germline loops: CDR1 KGHSH, CDR2 LQKENI. The CDR3 is 15 residues long. V gave up 3 bases and J gave up 0 bases; unmatched junction bases: 3. The CDR3 sequence: CASSPGQGSSYEQYF. DNA of the CDR3: TGTGCCAGCTCACCGGGACAGGGTAGCTCCTACGAGCAGTACTTC.

This CDR3 is CASSVGLAGLNAYNEQFF. CDR3 DNA sequence: TGTGCCAGCAGCGTAGGACTAGCGGGGCTTAACGCCTACAATGAGCAGTTCTTC. This chain connects TRBV9 to TRBJ2-1; TRBD2 matches 11 bases. J lost 2 bases, V lost 0 bases, and 7 bases had no gene match. Per the germline V gene, CDR1 is SGDLS and CDR2 is YYNGEE. The CDR3 has 18 residues.

V is TRBV15 and J is TRBJ2-7, with D maybe TRBD2 (6 bases). This CDR3 comprises 15 residues. CDR1 and CDR2 (germline): LNHNV, YYDKDF (reference sequence). Trimming cost V 3 bases and J 2 bases, with 14 bases left between them. The CDR3 is CATSRVGGYAYEQYF. The CDR3 nucleotides are TGTGCCACCAGCAGGGTCGGGGGTTATGCCTACGAGCAGTACTTC.